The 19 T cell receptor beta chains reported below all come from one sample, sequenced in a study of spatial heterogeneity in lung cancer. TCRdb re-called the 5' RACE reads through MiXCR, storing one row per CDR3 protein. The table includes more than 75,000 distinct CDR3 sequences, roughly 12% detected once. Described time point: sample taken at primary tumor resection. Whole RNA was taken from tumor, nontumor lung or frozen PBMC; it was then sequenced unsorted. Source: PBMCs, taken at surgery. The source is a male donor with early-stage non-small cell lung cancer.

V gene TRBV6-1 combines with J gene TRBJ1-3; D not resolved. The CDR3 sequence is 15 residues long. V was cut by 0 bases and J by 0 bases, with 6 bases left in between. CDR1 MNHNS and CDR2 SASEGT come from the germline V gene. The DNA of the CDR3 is TGTGCCAGCAGTGAAGCCCAGTCCTCTGGAAACACCATATATTTT. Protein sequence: CASSEAQSSGNTIYF.

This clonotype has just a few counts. In nucleotides, the CDR3 is TGTGCCAGCAGCCTTCGCAGGTTGAACACTGAAGCTTTCTTT. Its protein product is CASSLRRLNTEAFF. The chain couples TRBV7-2 to TRBJ1-1, with D hard to call. Germline V lookup: CDR1 SGHTA, CDR2 FQGNSA. This CDR3 region has 14 residues. V lost 5 bases and J 0 bases, leaving 10 bases between the germline ends.

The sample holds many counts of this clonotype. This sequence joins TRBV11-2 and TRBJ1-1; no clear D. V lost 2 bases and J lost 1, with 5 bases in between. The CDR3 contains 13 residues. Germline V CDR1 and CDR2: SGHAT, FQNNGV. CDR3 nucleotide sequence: TGTGCCAGCAGCTTACAGAAGAACACTGAAGCTTTCTTT. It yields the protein CASSLQKNTEAFF.

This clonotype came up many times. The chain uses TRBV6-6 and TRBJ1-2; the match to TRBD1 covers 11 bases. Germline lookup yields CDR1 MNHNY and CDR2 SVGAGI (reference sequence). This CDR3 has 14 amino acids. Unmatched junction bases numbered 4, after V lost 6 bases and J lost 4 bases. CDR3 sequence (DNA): TGTGCCAGCAGCGGGACAGGGGGGTTCTATGGCTACACCTTC. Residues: CASSGTGGFYGYTF.

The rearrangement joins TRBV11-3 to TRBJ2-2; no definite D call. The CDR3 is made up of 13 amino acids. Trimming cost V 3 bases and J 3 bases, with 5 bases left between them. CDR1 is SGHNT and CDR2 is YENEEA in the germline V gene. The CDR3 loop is CASSFGDTGELFF. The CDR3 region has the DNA TGTGCCAGCAGCTTCGGAGACACCGGGGAGCTGTTTTTT.

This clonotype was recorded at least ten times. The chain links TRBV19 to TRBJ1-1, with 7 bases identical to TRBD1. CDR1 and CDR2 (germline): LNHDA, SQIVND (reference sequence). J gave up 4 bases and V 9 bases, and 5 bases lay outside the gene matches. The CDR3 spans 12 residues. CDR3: CASLGQPTEAFF. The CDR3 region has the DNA TGTGCCAGCTTGGGACAGCCCACTGAAGCTTTCTTT.

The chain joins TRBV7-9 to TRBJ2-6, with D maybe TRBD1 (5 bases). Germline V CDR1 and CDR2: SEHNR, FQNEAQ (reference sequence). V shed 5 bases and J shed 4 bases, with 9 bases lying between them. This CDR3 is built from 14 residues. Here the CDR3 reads CASSPRTGANVLTF. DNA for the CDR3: TGTGCCAGCAGCCCTCGGACAGGGGCCAACGTCCTGACTTTC.

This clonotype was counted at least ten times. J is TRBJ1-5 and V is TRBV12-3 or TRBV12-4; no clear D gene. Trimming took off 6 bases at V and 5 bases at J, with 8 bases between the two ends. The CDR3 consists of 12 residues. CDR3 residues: CASRFEDQPQHF. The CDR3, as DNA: TGTGCCAGCAGGTTCGAAGATCAGCCCCAGCATTTT.

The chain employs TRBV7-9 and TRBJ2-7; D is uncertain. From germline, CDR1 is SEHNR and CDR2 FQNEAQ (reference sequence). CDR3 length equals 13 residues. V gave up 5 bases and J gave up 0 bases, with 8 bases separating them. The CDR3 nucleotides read TGTGCCAGCAGCCCTGACCACTCCTACGAGCAGTACTTC. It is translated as CASSPDHSYEQYF.

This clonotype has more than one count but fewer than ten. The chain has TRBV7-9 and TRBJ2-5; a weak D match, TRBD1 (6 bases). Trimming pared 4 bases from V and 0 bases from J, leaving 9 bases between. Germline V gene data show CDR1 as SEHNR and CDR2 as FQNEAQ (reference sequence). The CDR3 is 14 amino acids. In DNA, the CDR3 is TGTGCCAGCAGCTCCACAGGGTACCAAGAGACCCAGTACTTC. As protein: CASSSTGYQETQYF.

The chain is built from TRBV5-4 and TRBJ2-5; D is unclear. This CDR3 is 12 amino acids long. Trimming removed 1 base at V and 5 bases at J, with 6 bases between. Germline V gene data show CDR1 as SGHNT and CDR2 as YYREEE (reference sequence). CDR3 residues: CASSLSHETQYF. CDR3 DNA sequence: TGTGCCAGCAGCTTGTCCCACGAGACCCAGTACTTC.

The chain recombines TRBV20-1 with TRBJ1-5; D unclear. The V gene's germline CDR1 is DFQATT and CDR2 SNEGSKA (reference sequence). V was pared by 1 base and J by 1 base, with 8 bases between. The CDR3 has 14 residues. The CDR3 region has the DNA TGCAGTGCTAGAGGTTCGGAAAGCAATCAGCCCCAGCATTTT. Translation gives CSARGSESNQPQHF.

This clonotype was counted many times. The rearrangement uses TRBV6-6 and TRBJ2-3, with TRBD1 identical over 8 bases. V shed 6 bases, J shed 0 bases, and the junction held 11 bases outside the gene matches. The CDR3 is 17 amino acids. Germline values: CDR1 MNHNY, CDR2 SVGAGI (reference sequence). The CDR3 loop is CASRHDWTGISTDTQYF. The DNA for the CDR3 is TGTGCCAGCAGACACGATTGGACAGGGATTAGCACAGATACGCAGTATTTT.

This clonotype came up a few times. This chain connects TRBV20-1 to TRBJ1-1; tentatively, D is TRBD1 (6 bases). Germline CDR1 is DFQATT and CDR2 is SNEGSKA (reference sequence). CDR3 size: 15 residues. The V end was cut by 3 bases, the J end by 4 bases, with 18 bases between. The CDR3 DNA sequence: TGCAGTGCTAGGGTATACAGGGAGGGGGGCACTGAAGCTTTCTTT. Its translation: CSARVYREGGTEAFF.

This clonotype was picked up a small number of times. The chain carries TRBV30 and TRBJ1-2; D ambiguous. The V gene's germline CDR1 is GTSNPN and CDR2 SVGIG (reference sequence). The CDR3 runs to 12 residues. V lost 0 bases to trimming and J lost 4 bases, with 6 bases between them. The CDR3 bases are TGTGCCTGGAGTGTTCCGGGCTATGGCTACACCTTC. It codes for CAWSVPGYGYTF.

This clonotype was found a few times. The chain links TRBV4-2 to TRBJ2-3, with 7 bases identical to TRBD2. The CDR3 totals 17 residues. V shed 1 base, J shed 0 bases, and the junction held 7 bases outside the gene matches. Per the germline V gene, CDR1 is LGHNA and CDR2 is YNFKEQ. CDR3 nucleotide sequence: TGTGCCAGCAGCCAAGCTCTAGCGGAAGCTAGCACAGATACGCAGTATTTT. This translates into CASSQALAEASTDTQYF.

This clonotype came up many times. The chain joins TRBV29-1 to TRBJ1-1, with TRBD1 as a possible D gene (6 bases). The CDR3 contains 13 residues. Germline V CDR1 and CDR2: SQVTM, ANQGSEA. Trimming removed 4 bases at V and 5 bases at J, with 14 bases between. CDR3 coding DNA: TGCAGCGTTGGTGGGACAACGGGGACTGAAGCTTTCTTT. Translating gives CSVGGTTGTEAFF. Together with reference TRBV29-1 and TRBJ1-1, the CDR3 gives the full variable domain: SAVISQKPSRDICQRGTSLTIQCQVDSQVTMMFWYRQQPGQSLTLIATANQGSEATYESGFVIDKFPISRPNLTFSTLTVSNMSPEDSSIYLCSVGGTTGTEAFFGQGTRLTVV.

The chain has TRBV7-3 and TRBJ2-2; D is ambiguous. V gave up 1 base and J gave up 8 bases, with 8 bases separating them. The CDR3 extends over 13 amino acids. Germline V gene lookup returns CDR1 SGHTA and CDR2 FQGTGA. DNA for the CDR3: TGTGCCAGCAGCTTAATGGAGCGAGGGGAGCTGTTTTTT. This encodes CASSLMERGELFF.

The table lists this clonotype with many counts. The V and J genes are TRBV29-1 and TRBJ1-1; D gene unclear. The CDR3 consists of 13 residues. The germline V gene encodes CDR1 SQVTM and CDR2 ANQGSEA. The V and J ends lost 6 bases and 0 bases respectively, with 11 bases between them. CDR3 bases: TGCAGCGTCTTACTCCAAATGAACACTGAAGCTTTCTTT. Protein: CSVLLQMNTEAFF.